This TCR beta chain was sequenced during a study of blood T cell repertoires in COVID-19. The wider study: The cDNA or gDNA used as material had been derived from T cells, B-cell-depleted T cells, or PBMCs.

Trimming shortened V by 0 bases and J by 1 base, and 3 bases separated the two germline ends. The CDR3 is 13 residues long. CDR1 SGHAT and CDR2 FQNNGV come from the germline V gene. Original analysis: Using reference gene primer amplification, nucleated cell counts were estimated. Profiling relied on immunoSEQ multiplex PCR, and the TCRdb table lists in-frame clones only, not all of them. The DNA was the basis for D and trimming; V, J and clone size are from that table. The sample shows about 120,000 clones, roughly 89% of them seen only once. The sample was peripheral blood. This sequence was found in a human donor with acute or convalescent COVID-19. The donor label of this sample is uncertain. The rearrangement joins TRBV11-2 to TRBJ1-1, with D unclear. The CDR3 region is CASSLDRNTEAFF. The CDR3, as DNA: TGTGCCAGCAGCTTAGATAGGAACACTGAAGCTTTCTTT.